One and the same sample provided the 23 T cell receptor beta chains below, sequenced in a study of PD-1 blockade in classical Hodgkin lymphoma. There was relapse after autologous stem cell transplantation in every patient, and there was variation in brentuximab vedotin exposure. This table comes from immunoSEQ multiplex PCR, and its TCRdb copy is limited to in-frame clones, with some not included. Here the sample spans fewer than 80,000 clones, around 75% being singletons. The source was peripheral blood mononuclear cells (PBMCs), collected before the second cycle of nivolumab. Receptor source: a human donor with classical Hodgkin lymphoma.

The chain couples TRBV6-6 to TRBJ2-7; 7 bases line up with TRBD1. The length of the CDR3 is 13 residues. CDR1 is MNHNY and CDR2 is SVGAGI in the germline V gene (reference sequence). V gave up 6 bases and J gave up 2 bases; unmatched junction bases: 4. CDR3 sequence (DNA): TGTGCCAGCAGCAAAGGGACAGCCTACGAGCAGTACTTC. This sequence encodes CASSKGTAYEQYF.

For the CDR3, the DNA is TGTGCCAGTAGTATAGATTCGGCAGAACCCTATGGCTACACCTTC. Protein sequence: CASSIDSAEPYGYTF. This chain joins TRBV19 and TRBJ1-2; no clear D gene. Trimming removed 0 bases from V and 4 bases from J, with 12 bases in between. There are 15 residues in the CDR3. The V gene's germline CDR1 is LNHDA and CDR2 SQIVND (reference sequence).

The chain uses TRBV6-1 and TRBJ1-1; D unclear. The V and J ends lost 2 bases and 3 bases respectively, with 13 bases between them. This CDR3 comprises 15 residues. Germline-derived CDR1 and CDR2 are MNHNS and SASEGT. CDR3 region: CASSELVGIHTEAFF. The DNA of the CDR3 is TGTGCCAGCAGTGAATTGGTAGGGATCCACACTGAAGCTTTCTTT.

This chain uses TRBV6-5 with TRBJ2-7; D tentatively reads TRBD1 or TRBD2 (5 bases each). The V gene's germline CDR1 is MNHEY and CDR2 SVGAGI. Trimming left V 4 bases short and J 3 bases short, with 13 bases between. The CDR3 is made up of 14 amino acids. The chain's CDR3 is CASSSYRDLYEQYF. The CDR3 DNA is TGTGCCAGCAGTTCATATCGGGACCTCTACGAGCAGTACTTC.

This rearrangement joins TRBV4-1 to TRBJ2-7; D possibly corresponds to TRBD2 (6 bases). Trimming left V 0 bases short and J 2 bases short, with 17 bases between. The CDR3 is 17 amino acids. CDR1 and CDR2 (germline): MGHRA, YSYEKL. The CDR3 region is CASSQDWLSGVAYEQYF. The CDR3 coding sequence is TGCGCCAGCAGCCAAGATTGGTTATCGGGGGTAGCCTACGAGCAGTACTTC.

The CDR3 DNA reads as TGTGCCAGCAGCCCTGGGGCAGGGTCCTCCTACGAGCAGTACTTC. Protein product: CASSPGAGSSYEQYF. The chain joins TRBV9 to TRBJ2-7, with D possibly matching TRBD1 (5 bases). The CDR3 covers 15 residues. V was trimmed by 4 bases and J by 0 bases, leaving 14 bases between them. The germline V gene has CDR1 SGDLS and CDR2 YYNGEE.

The chain combines TRBV28 with TRBJ1-1; TRBD1 aligns across 7 bases. Trimming at V came to 7 bases and at J to 0 bases, leaving 14 bases not matched to a gene. The CDR3 is made up of 17 amino acids. Germline CDR1 reads MDHEN; CDR2 reads SYDVKM. In DNA form, the CDR3 reads TGTGCCAGCAACGAGGTTGGGGACAGTTATATGAACACTGAAGCTTTCTTT. This translates into CASNEVGDSYMNTEAFF.

The sample holds a few counts of this clone. V and J are TRBV11-2 and TRBJ2-7; 8 nucleotides line up with TRBD2. The J segment lost 1 base and the V segment lost 3 bases, leaving 5 bases of the junction unmatched. The CDR3 extends over 15 amino acids. CDR1 is SGHAT, CDR2 FQNNGV, per germline. For the CDR3, the DNA is TGTGCCAGCAGCTTCACTAGCGGCCTTTCCTACGAGCAGTACTTC. It specifies CASSFTSGLSYEQYF.

This clone occurred a few times. Other DNA variants within this sample encode the same CDR3. The V call is TRBV5-6, the J call TRBJ2-7; TRBD1 matches at 9 bases. CDR3 length: 17 amino acids. V lost 1 base to trimming and J lost 3 bases; unmatched junction nucleotides: 11. Germline CDR1 reads SGHDT; CDR2 reads YYEEEE. The CDR3: CASSLPGEDRGYYEQYF. CDR3 sequence (DNA): TGTGCCAGCAGCTTGCCCGGGGAGGACAGGGGATACTACGAGCAGTACTTC.

The J gene is TRBJ2-3, the V gene TRBV27, with 7 nucleotides matching TRBD1. J lost 8 bases, V lost 5 bases, and 10 bases had no gene match. Per germline, CDR1 MNHEY and CDR2 SMNVEV (reference sequence). CDR3 length: 14 amino acids. DNA of the CDR3: TGTGCCAGCAGTCATACTGGACAGGTCGGTACGCAGTATTTT. It translates to CASSHTGQVGTQYF.

The chain couples TRBV11-2 to TRBJ2-5, with D uncertain. Germline-derived CDR1 and CDR2 are SGHAT and FQNNGV. V was clipped by 1 base and J by 4 bases, with 10 bases between them. The length of the CDR3 is 14 residues. CDR3 bases: TGTGCCAGCAGCTTAGTCCAGCCACGAGAGACCCAGTACTTC. Its translation: CASSLVQPRETQYF.

The chain recombines TRBV7-9 with TRBJ2-7; D perhaps matches TRBD2 (5 bases). The length of the CDR3 is 13 residues. Trimming removed 1 base at V and 7 bases at J, with 11 bases between. Germline V gene data show CDR1 as SEHNR and CDR2 as FQNEAQ (reference sequence). CDR3 bases: TGTGCCAGCAGCTTAGTGAGCTCGGGGGAGCAGTACTTC. Protein product: CASSLVSSGEQYF.

This sequence joins TRBV6-1 and TRBJ1-5; 9 bases agree with TRBD1. This CDR3 has 16 amino acids. V trimming: 3 bases; J trimming: 5 bases; junction bases outside the gene matches: 8. Germline V gene sequence: CDR1 MNHNS, CDR2 SASEGT. CDR3: CASSESPGTGYQPQHF. CDR3 sequence (DNA): TGTGCCAGCAGTGAGAGCCCCGGGACAGGGTATCAGCCCCAGCATTTT.

This clone qualifies as medium-sized (0.01 to 0.1%). The chain combines TRBV7-9 with TRBJ1-4; 8 bases match TRBD1. The CDR3 contains 15 residues. Germline V gene lookup returns CDR1 SEHNR and CDR2 FQNEAQ (reference sequence). V gave up 4 bases and J gave up 6 bases; unmatched junction bases: 7. The DNA for the CDR3 is TGTGCCAGCAGCTCTACCGGGACAGGATATGAAAAACTGTTTTTT. Protein product: CASSSTGTGYEKLFF.

This clone came up a few times. The rearrangement links TRBV29-1 to TRBJ1-1; 12 nucleotides line up with TRBD1. This CDR3 contains 14 residues. The V and J ends lost 7 bases and 1 base, in that order; junction bases with no gene match: 4. Germline V gene data show CDR1 as SQVTM and CDR2 as ANQGSEA. CDR3 bases: TGCAGCGCCTCGGGACAGGGGGCGAACACTGAAGCTTTCTTT. Its translation is CSASGQGANTEAFF. Filled out from reference TRBV29-1 and TRBJ1-1, the complete variable domain reads SAVISQKPSRDICQRGTSLTIQCQVDSQVTMMFWYRQQPGQSLTLIATANQGSEATYESGFVIDKFPISRPNLTFSTLTVSNMSPEDSSIYLCSASGQGANTEAFFGQGTRLTVV.

Note on this clone: Other DNA variants within this sample encode the same CDR3. V is TRBV19 and J is TRBJ1-5; perhaps TRBD1 as D (5 bases). This CDR3 is 14 amino acids long. Germline V gene lookup returns CDR1 LNHDA and CDR2 SQIVND (reference sequence). The V and J ends lost 3 bases and 4 bases respectively, with 10 bases between them. This chain's CDR3 is CASSIGGRNQPQHF. CDR3 DNA sequence: TGTGCCAGTAGTATCGGGGGGAGGAATCAGCCCCAGCATTTT. The full variable domain, in which reference TRBV19 and TRBJ1-5 provide the parts outside the CDR3, is DGGITQSPKYLFRKEGQNVTLSCEQNLNHDAMYWYRQDPGQGLRLIYYSQIVNDFQKGDIAEGYSVSREKKESFPLTVTSAQKNPTAFYLCASSIGGRNQPQHFGDGTRLSIL.

The sample holds a few counts of this clone. The genes are TRBV2 and TRBJ2-1; D not resolved. CDR3 size: 10 residues. The germline CDR1 and CDR2 sequences are SNHLY and FYNNEI. V shed 7 bases and J shed 13 bases, with 11 bases lying between them. The CDR3 region has the DNA TGTGCCAGCATCTACCCCGACCAGTTCTTC. This codes for CASIYPDQFF. The complete variable domain, with remaining parts taken from reference TRBV2 and TRBJ2-1, reads EPEVTQTPSHQVTQMGQEVILRCVPISNHLYFYWYRQILGQKVEFLVSFYNNEISEKSEIFDDQFSVERPDGSNFTLKIRSTKLEDSAMYFCASIYPDQFFGPGTRLTVL.

The rearrangement joins TRBV9 to TRBJ1-1; 7 bases agree with TRBD1. The CDR3 loop spans 16 amino acids. Trimming cost V 5 bases and J 0 bases; bases outside gene matches: 10. CDR1 and CDR2 (germline): SGDLS, YYNGEE. CDR3 residues: CASRARDSALNTEAFF. As DNA, the CDR3 is TGTGCCAGCAGGGCCAGGGACAGCGCTTTGAACACTGAAGCTTTCTTT.

This chain uses TRBV5-1 with TRBJ1-3; D is uncertain. V shed 0 bases and J shed 0 bases, with 7 bases lying between them. This CDR3 comprises 15 residues. CDR1 is SGHRS, CDR2 YFSETQ, per germline. The CDR3, as DNA: TGCGCCAGCAGCTTGGACGGGAGCTCTGGAAACACCATATATTTT. It yields the protein CASSLDGSSGNTIYF.

The J gene is TRBJ2-5, the V gene TRBV12-5; 8 bases match TRBD1. The CDR3 is made up of 15 amino acids. With 7 bases clipped from V and 2 bases from J, the junction kept 9 bases outside the gene matches. Per germline, CDR1 LGHNT and CDR2 FRNRAP. The CDR3, as DNA: TGTGCTAGTGCCTCATCTGGGACAGGACAAGAGACCCAGTACTTC. This encodes CASASSGTGQETQYF.

The chain uses TRBV27 and TRBJ2-7; 9 bases align to TRBD1. The CDR3 runs 15 residues. The V gene end was trimmed by 4 bases and the J gene end by 1 base; junction bases not matched to a gene: 5. Germline V lookup: CDR1 MNHEY, CDR2 SMNVEV (reference sequence). CDR3 nucleotides: TGTGCCAGCAGTTCATCCGGGACAGGGTCCTACGAGCAGTACTTC. The encoded protein is CASSSSGTGSYEQYF.

This clone was observed a few times. The chain has TRBV5-1 and TRBJ2-2; 9 bases align to TRBD2. The CDR3 consists of 16 residues. CDR1 is SGHRS and CDR2 is YFSETQ in the germline V gene. V gave up 4 bases and J gave up 6 bases; unmatched junction bases: 10. CDR3 amino acids: CASSPLTSGRAGELFF. For the CDR3, the DNA is TGCGCCAGCAGCCCCCTGACTAGCGGCCGGGCCGGGGAGCTGTTTTTT.

This clone came up once. The V gene is TRBV6-4, the J gene TRBJ2-3; D perhaps matches TRBD1 (5 bases). Per germline, CDR1 MRHNA and CDR2 SNTAGT. V lost 8 bases and J 4 bases, leaving 13 bases between the germline ends. The CDR3 contains 13 residues. The chain's CDR3 is CASGREFPDTQYF. CDR3 bases: TGTGCCAGCGGCAGGGAATTCCCAGATACGCAGTATTTT.